Listed below are T cell receptor beta chains from one sample, sequenced in a study of blood T cell repertoires in COVID-19. Repertoires were generated with immunoSEQ multiplex PCR, while TCRdb's copy carries only in-frame clones and drops some. This table holds fewer than 250,000 clones, roughly 84% found once. What was sequenced was peripheral blood. The receptors were gathered from a human donor in a cohort sampled during active COVID-19. The CDR3 runs from the conserved cysteine through the conserved F or W. D genes are given only for firm matches. Clone size is shown for a subset of rows, as once, few, many or a class of expanded clone.

.,TRBV6-5,once,TRBJ1-5,TGTGCCAGCACCCTCTCGGACACGGCCAATCAGCCCCAGCATTTT,CASTLSDTANQPQHF
TRBD1,TRBV7-9,.,TRBJ1-2,TGTGCCAGCAGCCGCCGCCGGGACAGCACTAACTATGGCTACACCTTC,CASSRRRDSTNYGYTF
.,TRBV4-1,few,TRBJ1-4,TGCGCCAGCAGTCAAGATCGGAGGATGAATGAAAAACTGTTTTTT,CASSQDRRMNEKLFF
.,TRBV30,.,TRBJ2-5,TGTGCCTGGGGTGCAGGGATAGGTATGGAGACCCAGTACTTC,CAWGAGIGMETQYF
.,TRBV28,.,TRBJ2-7,TGTGCCAGCAGTTTATGGGGGCCAAACTACGAGCAGTACTTC,CASSLWGPNYEQYF
.,TRBV10-3,.,TRBJ1-3,TGTGCCATCAGACCGCGGGACGGCGACTCTGGAAACACCATATATTTT,CAIRPRDGDSGNTIYF
.,TRBV19,.,TRBJ1-3,TGTGCCAGTAGTCCCGACAGTTCTTTCTCTGGAAACACCATATATTTT,CASSPDSSFSGNTIYF
TRBD2,TRBV3-1/TRBV3-2,.,TRBJ2-1,TGTGCCAGCAGTGTATGGGGACTACCAAATGAGCAGTTCTTC,CASSVWGLPNEQFF
TRBD2,TRBV7-7,.,TRBJ2-5,TGTGCTAGCAGCTCCTCCCGGGGCGGGGGAGAGACCCAGTACTTC,CASSSSRGGGETQYF
TRBD1,TRBV11-3,.,TRBJ1-1,TGTGCCAGCAGCTCGGGACAGGCAAAAGCTTTCTTT,CASSSGQAKAFF
TRBD2,TRBV5-5,.,TRBJ2-2,TGTGCCAGCAGCCCACTGGTAGGGAGGGCCGGGGAGCTGTTTTTT,CASSPLVGRAGELFF
.,TRBV6-2/TRBV6-3,.,TRBJ2-3,TGTGCCAGCAGTTACTACCTGGGGCGATCTGGGGACACAGATACGCAGTATTTT,CASSYYLGRSGDTDTQYF
TRBD1,TRBV28,once,TRBJ1-1,TGTGCCAGCAGCCGTGGGACAGGCACTGAAGCTTTCTTT,CASSRGTGTEAFF
.,TRBV5-4,once,TRBJ2-5,TGTGCCAGCAGTTACAGTGGCAGAGAGACCCAGTACTTC,CASSYSGRETQYF
TRBD2,TRBV5-1,.,TRBJ2-6,TGCGCCAGCAGCTTGGTGGCTAGCGGGAGCATGTATGGGGCCAACGTCCTGACTTTC,CASSLVASGSMYGANVLTF
.,TRBV12-3/TRBV12-4,few,TRBJ1-1,TGTGCCAGCACCGCCCAGGGTAGCACTGAAGCTTTCTTT,CASTAQGSTEAFF
.,TRBV5-5,few,TRBJ2-1,TGTGCCAGCAGCCGAACATCGTCGGGCAATGAGCAGTTCTTC,CASSRTSSGNEQFF
TRBD2,TRBV28,few,TRBJ2-2,TGTGCCAGCAGTTCAGGGACTAGAGGGTACGGGGAGCTGTTTTTT,CASSSGTRGYGELFF
TRBD1,TRBV19,.,TRBJ2-5,TGTGCCAGTAACTCACCGGGACAGGGTGGGAAAGAGACCCAGTACTTC,CASNSPGQGGKETQYF
.,TRBV12-3/TRBV12-4,.,TRBJ1-1,TGTGCCAGCAGTTTCGGGAGGAACACTGAAGCTTTCTTT,CASSFGRNTEAFF
.,TRBV19,.,TRBJ1-2,TGTGCCAGTAGAGCGGACAGACTCTATGGCTACACCTTC,CASRADRLYGYTF
TRBD2,TRBV4-1,.,TRBJ2-1,TGCGCCAGCAGCCAGAAGGGACTAGAGCAGTTCTTC,CASSQKGLEQFF
TRBD2,TRBV2,.,TRBJ2-1,TGTGCCAGCAGCCCGACTAGCGGGGGGGCCGGTGAGCAGTTCTTC,CASSPTSGGAGEQFF
TRBD1,TRBV5-6,.,TRBJ1-2,TGTGCCAGCAGCTTGAGGGGACAGGGGGCCTATGGCTACACCTTC,CASSLRGQGAYGYTF
.,TRBV10-3,.,TRBJ2-3,TGTGCCATCAACAACAGGGTCCGGAGGTTGGTAAGCACAGATACGCAGTATTTT,CAINNRVRRLVSTDTQYF
.,TRBV6-5,.,TRBJ2-2,TGTGCCAGCAACAGATACACCGGGGAGCTGTTTTTT,CASNRYTGELFF
TRBD2,TRBV5-6,.,TRBJ2-1,TGTGCCAGCAGCCGGAGACTAGCGACCCTCTACAATGAGCAGTTCTTC,CASSRRLATLYNEQFF
TRBD1,TRBV5-1,.,TRBJ1-2,TGCGCCAGCAGCTTCGGACAGGACTATGGCTACACCTTC,CASSFGQDYGYTF